The next 29 T cell receptor beta chains were all read from a single sample in a study of blood T cell repertoires in COVID-19. Data came from immunoSEQ multiplex PCR; TCRdb stores just in-frame clones and leaves some out. The repertoire holds approximately 110,000 clones, with around 85% as singletons. The sample was peripheral blood. Receptor source: an older man with active or convalescent COVID-19.

The rearrangement links TRBV18 to TRBJ1-4, with a possible D match to TRBD1 (6 bases). The germline gives CDR1 KGHSH, CDR2 LQKENI. This CDR3 is built from 15 residues. With 1 base removed from V and 0 bases from J, the gap between germline ends came to 6 bases. CDR3 amino acids: CASSPRTATNEKLFF. In DNA, the CDR3 is TGTGCCAGCTCACCACGGACAGCAACTAATGAAAAACTGTTTTTT.

This rearrangement joins TRBV30 to TRBJ1-4; TRBD1 might be the D (5 bases). Germline lookup yields CDR1 GTSNPN and CDR2 SVGIG (reference sequence). V lost 8 bases and J lost 4, with 11 bases in between. The CDR3 runs to 12 residues. Here the CDR3 reads CAAGLLNEKLFF. The CDR3 nucleotides are TGTGCCGCGGGACTGCTTAATGAAAAACTGTTTTTT.

This clone was detected only once. This chain links TRBV6-1 with TRBJ1-2; TRBD1 matches 9 bases. V trimming: 4 bases; J trimming: 8 bases; junction bases outside the gene matches: 20. Germline CDR1 reads MNHNS; CDR2 reads SASEGT. The CDR3 length is 18 residues. CDR3 in amino acids: CASSGFPGQGDSPRGYTF. CDR3 in DNA: TGTGCCAGCAGTGGGTTTCCGGGACAGGGTGATAGTCCGCGGGGCTACACCTTC.

This clone was recorded a few times. The V and J genes are TRBV27 and TRBJ2-7; D possibly corresponds to TRBD1 (6 bases). V lost 2 bases and J lost 4, with 15 bases in between. Germline V gene sequence: CDR1 MNHEY, CDR2 SMNVEV (reference sequence). The CDR3 totals 15 residues. The CDR3 protein is CASSLGTQQDYEQYF. The CDR3 coding sequence is TGTGCCAGCAGTTTAGGGACACAACAAGATTACGAGCAGTACTTC.

This chain joins TRBV11-2 and TRBJ1-2; D gene unclear. This CDR3 comprises 12 residues. The V and J ends lost 1 base and 4 bases respectively, with 4 bases between them. From germline, CDR1 is SGHAT and CDR2 FQNNGV. The DNA for the CDR3 is TGTGCCAGCAGCTTAGCGGTCTATGGCTACACCTTC. It specifies CASSLAVYGYTF. The full variable domain, rest sourced from reference TRBV11-2 and TRBJ1-2, is EAGVAQSPRYKIIEKRQSVAFWCNPISGHATLYWYQQILGQGPKLLIQFQNNGVVDDSQLPKDRFSAERLKGVDSTLKIQPAKLEDSAVYLCASSLAVYGYTFGSGTRLTVV.

This clone was seen a single time. The rearrangement links TRBV25-1 to TRBJ1-2; 11 bases are a match to TRBD1. There are 15 residues in the CDR3. In germline, CDR1 is MGHDK, CDR2 SYGVNS. Trimming at V came to 3 bases and at J to 7 bases, leaving 7 bases not matched to a gene. The CDR3 DNA sequence: TGTGCCAGCAGTGACCAAGGACAGGGGGCAAGTGGCTACACCTTC. Amino acid sequence: CASSDQGQGASGYTF.

The rearrangement uses TRBV15 and TRBJ2-4, with a weak D call TRBD1 (7 bases). CDR1 is LNHNV, CDR2 YYDKDF, per germline (reference sequence). Deletions cut 8 bases from V and 0 bases from J, with 8 bases between. This CDR3 is 13 amino acids long. The CDR3 DNA reads TGTGCCACCCAGGGGGGAGCCAAAAACATTCAGTACTTC. This encodes CATQGGAKNIQYF.

This clone was observed a handful of times. The chain is built from TRBV24-1 and TRBJ2-5; 8 bases fit TRBD2. The CDR3 runs 16 residues. The germline CDR1 and CDR2 sequences are KGHDR and SFDVKD. V lost 6 bases and J lost 1; bases outside the gene matches: 9. DNA for the CDR3: TGTGCCACCAGTCAGGGACGGGCGGGAGGCCAAGAGACCCAGTACTTC. Protein: CATSQGRAGGQETQYF.

This clone is a singleton in its sample. This chain links TRBV10-2 with TRBJ1-1, with D hard to call. Germline V lookup: CDR1 WSHSY, CDR2 SAAADI. CDR3 length: 13 residues. V lost 9 bases to trimming and J lost 5 bases, with 16 bases between them. This CDR3 reads CASCSVEVTEAFF. The CDR3 DNA reads TGCGCCAGTTGTTCGGTAGAGGTAACTGAAGCTTTCTTT.

The chain combines TRBV14 with TRBJ1-2; the D gene is possibly TRBD1 (6 bases). Deletions cut 2 bases from V and 6 bases from J, with 10 bases between. The germline CDR1 and CDR2 sequences are SGHDN and FVKESK. This CDR3 is 13 amino acids long. The CDR3 is CASSQLRGHGYTF. The CDR3 DNA follows: TGTGCCAGCAGCCAACTCAGGGGACATGGCTACACCTTC.

The chain employs TRBV6-5 and TRBJ2-1, with 15 bases lining up with TRBD2. CDR1 and CDR2 from the germline V gene are MNHEY and SVGAGI. Losses at the gene ends were 11 bases for V and 7 bases for J; bases not matched to a gene: 9. The CDR3 is 15 amino acids. The CDR3 spells CALLPGLAGGNEQFF. The CDR3 DNA follows: TGTGCCCTTCTCCCCGGACTAGCGGGGGGGAATGAGCAGTTCTTC.

The chain combines TRBV11-3 with TRBJ2-1, with TRBD2 matching 12 bases. The CDR3 covers 16 residues. The V gene end was trimmed by 5 bases and the J gene end by 7 bases; junction bases not matched to a gene: 9. Per germline, CDR1 SGHNT and CDR2 YENEEA. CDR3 loop: CASSASTSGRTNEQFF. In DNA form, the CDR3 reads TGTGCCAGCAGCGCCAGTACTAGCGGGAGGACGAATGAGCAGTTCTTC.

The chain carries TRBV28 and TRBJ2-1; the D gene is possibly TRBD2 (7 bases). V was cut by 5 bases and J by 7 bases, with 24 bases left in between. CDR3 size: 17 residues. Germline CDR1 is MDHEN and CDR2 is SYDVKM. The CDR3 sequence is CASSPLTPRGAGNEQFF. The CDR3 DNA follows: TGTGCCAGCAGTCCCCTTACCCCCCGGGGGGCAGGAAATGAGCAGTTCTTC.

The chain links TRBV6-6 to TRBJ1-1; D may be TRBD1 (6 bases). The CDR3 is 13 residues long. Trimming pared 7 bases from V and 2 bases from J, leaving 11 bases between. CDR1 MNHNY and CDR2 SVGAGI come from the germline V gene (reference sequence). The CDR3 spells CASTRQENTEAFF. CDR3 in DNA: TGTGCCAGCACCCGACAGGAAAACACTGAAGCTTTCTTT.

The chain uses TRBV6-5 and TRBJ1-4, with 7 bases lining up with TRBD1. Germline CDR1 reads MNHEY; CDR2 reads SVGAGI. The trim removed 6 bases at V and 4 bases at J, leaving 5 bases unmatched. The CDR3 covers 14 residues. The CDR3 is CASSFNRGNEKLFF. The CDR3 bases are TGTGCCAGCAGCTTTAACAGGGGTAATGAAAAACTGTTTTTT.

This sequence joins TRBV11-2 and TRBJ1-4; D remains ambiguous. The ends were cut back, 4 bases at V and 0 bases at J, with 15 bases in the middle. This CDR3 comprises 17 residues. Germline V gene sequence: CDR1 SGHAT, CDR2 FQNNGV. CDR3 DNA sequence: TGTGCCAGCAGCTCGGGGTACTCCACCGCAACTAATGAAAAACTGTTTTTT. Amino acid sequence: CASSSGYSTATNEKLFF.

A few counts support this clone. The chain carries TRBV11-2 and TRBJ1-1; D unclear. This CDR3 spans 13 amino acids. The germline V and J ends were trimmed by 8 bases and 2 bases, with 12 bases remaining between them. Looked up from germline, CDR1 is SGHAT and CDR2 is FQNNGV. This CDR3 reads CASVTYSNTEAFF. DNA for the CDR3: TGTGCCAGCGTCACCTACTCCAACACTGAAGCTTTCTTT.

This clone was observed a single time. This rearrangement joins TRBV6-6 to TRBJ1-2; 7 positions match TRBD1. V gave up 6 bases and J gave up 0 bases; unmatched junction bases: 4. The length of the CDR3 is 14 residues. CDR1 MNHNY and CDR2 SVGAGI come from the germline V gene (reference sequence). CDR3 bases: TGTGCCAGCAGCCGGGACAGAACTAACTATGGCTACACCTTC. Translation: CASSRDRTNYGYTF.

The chain joins TRBV30 to TRBJ1-4; a weak D match, TRBD1 (6 bases). Germline-derived CDR1 and CDR2 are GTSNPN and SVGIG (reference sequence). The CDR3 runs to 14 residues. V was shortened by 2 bases and J by 7 bases, with 14 bases between the two germline ends. CDR3 coding DNA: TGTGCCTGGAGTATCAGGGGTGGCGGTGAAAAACTGTTTTTT. Translation gives CAWSIRGGGEKLFF. The entire variable domain, with the rest obtained from reference TRBV30 and TRBJ1-4, is as follows: SQTIHQWPATLVQPVGSPLSLECTVEGTSNPNLYWYRQAAGRGLQLLFYSVGIGQISSEVPQNLSASRPQDRQFILSSKKLLLSDSGFYLCAWSIRGGGEKLFFGSGTQLSVL.

The chain uses TRBV4-2 and TRBJ2-2, with D perhaps TRBD1 (7 bases). Trimming cost V 4 bases and J 6 bases, with 18 bases left between them. CDR3 length equals 16 residues. CDR1 is LGHNA and CDR2 is YNFKEQ in the germline V gene. CDR3 bases: TGTGCCAGCAGCCCTTCTCAGGGGGGTCGGGCCGGGGAGCTGTTTTTT. Protein: CASSPSQGGRAGELFF.

The chain carries TRBV4-1 and TRBJ2-2; weak D call: TRBD1 (6 bases). V lost 7 bases to trimming and J lost 5 bases, with 14 bases between them. The germline CDR1 and CDR2 sequences are MGHRA and YSYEKL. The CDR3 sequence is 14 residues long. CDR3 nucleotides: TGCGCCAGCATGGGGGCCCCGGCTACCGGGGAGCTGTTTTTT. Its translation is CASMGAPATGELFF.

J is TRBJ1-2 and V is TRBV11-3; tentative D call: TRBD1 (6 bases). The CDR3 loop spans 18 amino acids. Germline assignment: CDR1 SGHNT and CDR2 YENEEA. V was cut by 4 bases and J by 6 bases, with 27 bases left in between. The CDR3 DNA reads as TGTGCCAGCAGCTCCACCCGCATGACAGGTGGGGTTCATAATGGCTACACCTTC. Translated: CASSSTRMTGGVHNGYTF.

The chain combines TRBV9 with TRBJ2-3, with 10 bases lining up with TRBD2. Looked up from germline, CDR1 is SGDLS and CDR2 is YYNGEE. The CDR3 consists of 17 residues. V shed 4 bases, J shed 5 bases, and the junction held 13 bases outside the gene matches. CDR3 amino acids: CASSTRTSGPQGDTQYF. CDR3 sequence (DNA): TGTGCCAGCAGCACTCGGACTAGCGGCCCTCAGGGAGATACGCAGTATTTT.

The chain links TRBV6-5 to TRBJ1-5; tentatively, D is TRBD1 (6 bases). Trimming removed 8 bases at V and 3 bases at J, with 11 bases between. Germline V gene lookup returns CDR1 MNHEY and CDR2 SVGAGI. This CDR3 is built from 13 residues. CDR3 sequence reads: CASRQGLNQPQHF. The CDR3, as DNA: TGTGCCAGCCGCCAGGGGCTCAATCAGCCCCAGCATTTT.

The chain recombines TRBV2 with TRBJ2-7; 7 bases match TRBD1. Germline CDR1 SNHLY, CDR2 FYNNEI. The CDR3 sequence is 16 residues long. Germline trimming cut 4 bases from V and 1 base from J; bases unmatched to any gene: 10. The CDR3, as DNA: TGTGCCAGCAGTGGAAGCCCCGGGACAGTTTCCTACGAGCAGTACTTC. Translation: CASSGSPGTVSYEQYF.

This chain's CDR3 is CATSRDLGLYGYTF. The DNA of the CDR3 is TGTGCCACCAGCAGAGATTTGGGCCTCTATGGCTACACCTTC. The chain joins TRBV15 to TRBJ1-2; the D is unclear. Trimming removed 0 bases at V and 4 bases at J, with 9 bases between. The CDR3 is made up of 14 amino acids. Germline CDR1 reads LNHNV; CDR2 reads YYDKDF (reference sequence). Drawing the rest from reference TRBV15 and TRBJ1-2, the complete variable domain is DAMVIQNPRYQVTQFGKPVTLSCSQTLNHNVMYWYQQKSSQAPKLLFHYYDKDFNNEADTPDNFQSRRPNTSFCFLDIRSPGLGDTAMYLCATSRDLGLYGYTFGSGTRLTVV.

V gene TRBV5-1 combines with J gene TRBJ1-2, with D possibly TRBD1 on 6 matching bases. V lost 4 bases and J 6 bases, leaving 10 bases between the germline ends. Germline V lookup: CDR1 SGHRS, CDR2 YFSETQ. The CDR3 extends over 12 amino acids. The chain's CDR3 is CASSPNRDGYTF. The DNA for the CDR3 is TGCGCCAGCAGCCCTAACAGGGATGGCTACACCTTC.

This clone was seen at least ten times. The chain joins TRBV5-4 to TRBJ2-7; 8 positions agree with TRBD2. V was pared by 0 bases and J by 3 bases, with 8 bases of the junction left unmatched. The CDR3 is made up of 16 amino acids. CDR1 and CDR2 (germline): SGHNT, YYREEE (reference sequence). CDR3 bases: TGTGCCAGCAGCTTGGCCGGGGGGGGCTTGAACTACGAGCAGTACTTC. Translated: CASSLAGGGLNYEQYF.

V and J are TRBV6-6 and TRBJ2-2; 13 bases line up with TRBD2. The CDR3 extends over 14 amino acids. The junction had 4 bases not matched to a gene; V was cut back by 7 bases and J by 8 bases. CDR1 is MNHNY and CDR2 is SVGAGI in the germline V gene (reference sequence). CDR3 in amino acids: CASTLAGGEGELFF. In DNA, the CDR3 is TGTGCCAGCACACTAGCGGGAGGGGAGGGGGAGCTGTTTTTT.